One and the same sample provided the 21 T cell receptor beta chains below, sequenced in a study of blood T cell repertoires in COVID-19. Sequenced by immunoSEQ multiplex PCR; TCRdb stores in-frame clones only, minus some. The table has approximately 82,000 clones, about 81% seen once. Sequencing was done on a sample of peripheral blood. The receptors originated from a human donor in a cohort sampled during active COVID-19.

The chain couples TRBV3-1 (or the pseudogene TRBV3-2) to TRBJ2-6, with unresolved D. Germline V CDR1 and CDR2: LGHDT, YNNKEL (reference sequence). The CDR3 runs 18 residues. The V and J ends lost 5 bases and 0 bases respectively, with 17 bases between them. CDR3 DNA: TGTGCCAGCAGCGAGCTCCGGAGATTAGCCTCTGGGGCCAACGTCCTGACTTTC. Protein: CASSELRRLASGANVLTF.

The chain couples TRBV11-3 to TRBJ2-1; 16 nucleotides match TRBD2. CDR1 is SGHNT and CDR2 is YENEEA in the germline V gene. Unmatched junction bases numbered 1, after V lost 4 bases and J lost 7 bases. The CDR3 extends over 15 amino acids. The CDR3 nucleotides are TGTGCCAGCAGCTCGGGACTAGCGGGGGGGAATGAGCAGTTCTTC. This translates into CASSSGLAGGNEQFF.

This chain connects TRBV30 to TRBJ1-3; no clear D. The V gene lost 4 bases and the J gene lost 4 bases, with 11 bases spanning the gap. The length of the CDR3 is 13 residues. CDR1 and CDR2 (germline): GTSNPN, SVGIG (reference sequence). The CDR3 DNA reads TGTGCCTGGACCCAGGCAGCCGGAAACACCATATATTTT. Translated: CAWTQAAGNTIYF.

This chain uses TRBV2 with TRBJ1-2; D perhaps matches TRBD1 (6 bases). Germline V gives CDR1 SNHLY, CDR2 FYNNEI. V was clipped by 6 bases and J by 5 bases, with 16 bases between them. The CDR3 has 14 residues. CDR3 DNA sequence: TGTGCCAGCAGGCCCCAGGGGACTACGTATGGCTACACCTTC. Protein sequence: CASRPQGTTYGYTF.

This clone was observed a handful of times. At one of its ends the junction is not consistent with the germline gene, which may arise from a read error. The chain uses TRBV7-7 and TRBJ2-5, with D possibly being TRBD1 (6 bases). The CDR3 has 13 amino acids. The germline V gene encodes CDR1 SSHAT and CDR2 FNYEAQ (reference sequence). The CDR3 reads CASSPPDRQTQYF. CDR3 nucleotides: TGTGCTAGCAGCCCCCCGGACAGACAGACCCAGTACTTC.

The V gene is TRBV6-5, the J gene TRBJ2-2; no definite D call. The V end was cut by 7 bases, the J end by 1 base, with 10 bases between. The CDR3 has 14 residues. Per germline, CDR1 MNHEY and CDR2 SVGAGI. The DNA of the CDR3 is TGTGCCAGCATCCCGACACTGAACACCGGGGAGCTGTTTTTT. Amino acids: CASIPTLNTGELFF.

This clone was counted between two and nine times. V gene TRBV19 combines with J gene TRBJ2-6, with D possibly matching TRBD1 (5 bases). The CDR3 sequence is 15 residues long. The germline V gene has CDR1 LNHDA and CDR2 SQIVND (reference sequence). Trimming pared 11 bases from V and 0 bases from J, leaving 14 bases between. CDR3 nucleotide sequence: TGTGCCTCCCTACAGGCAGCCTCTGGGGCCAACGTCCTGACTTTC. Its protein is CASLQAASGANVLTF.

The chain couples TRBV19 to TRBJ1-1; 10 bases match TRBD1. The CDR3 consists of 16 residues. Germline lookup yields CDR1 LNHDA and CDR2 SQIVND (reference sequence). With V trimmed by 5 bases and J by 4 bases, 10 bases remained unmatched. CDR3 bases: TGTGCCAGTAGTCCGTACCGGGACAGGGGTCTCACTGAAGCTTTCTTT. Translation gives CASSPYRDRGLTEAFF. Drawing the rest from reference TRBV19 and TRBJ1-1, the complete variable domain is DGGITQSPKYLFRKEGQNVTLSCEQNLNHDAMYWYRQDPGQGLRLIYYSQIVNDFQKGDIAEGYSVSREKKESFPLTVTSAQKNPTAFYLCASSPYRDRGLTEAFFGQGTRLTVV.

J is TRBJ1-6 and V is TRBV29-1; no definite D call. The CDR3 is 14 residues long. Germline values: CDR1 SQVTM, CDR2 ANQGSEA. V was pared by 6 bases and J by 9 bases, with 18 bases between. Written as DNA, the CDR3 is TGCAGCGTAGCTGAGGGATGGAGTGGTTCACCCCTCCACTTT. This sequence encodes CSVAEGWSGSPLHF.

The rearrangement links TRBV9 to TRBJ2-1; the match to TRBD1 covers 7 bases. CDR1 is SGDLS and CDR2 is YYNGEE in the germline V gene. The V gene end was trimmed by 4 bases and the J gene end by 6 bases; junction bases not matched to a gene: 13. This CDR3 has 16 amino acids. The CDR3 is CASSLRGRGRSNEQFF. The CDR3, as DNA: TGTGCCAGCAGCCTTCGGGGCAGGGGGAGAAGCAATGAGCAGTTCTTC.

The genes are TRBV7-2 and TRBJ1-1; no reliable D call. CDR1 and CDR2 (germline): SGHTA, FQGNSA. This CDR3 is 13 amino acids long. The V end lost 4 bases, the J end lost 1 base, and 7 bases lay between the germline ends. The CDR3 is CASSSTPNTEAFF. CDR3 bases: TGTGCCAGCAGCTCAACACCGAACACTGAAGCTTTCTTT.

This chain joins TRBV2 and TRBJ2-7; a weak D match, TRBD2 (6 bases). V lost 5 bases, J lost 3 bases, and 11 bases lay in between. The CDR3 covers 13 residues. Germline lookup yields CDR1 SNHLY and CDR2 FYNNEI. The CDR3 DNA reads as TGTGCCAGCAGTAGGGGACTGGTCTACGAGCAGTACTTC. Its protein is CASSRGLVYEQYF.

V gene TRBV18 combines with J gene TRBJ2-1, with 11 bases aligning to TRBD1. Germline assignment: CDR1 KGHSH and CDR2 LQKENI. CDR3 length equals 18 residues. The J segment lost 0 bases and the V segment lost 6 bases, leaving 10 bases of the junction unmatched. CDR3 in DNA: TGTGCCAGCTCCCCGGGACAGGGGGGTTGGGGCTCCTACAATGAGCAGTTCTTC. It is translated as CASSPGQGGWGSYNEQFF.

The V and J genes are TRBV5-5 and TRBJ1-5, with 8 bases lining up with TRBD1. The CDR3 contains 14 residues. The V gene end was trimmed by 4 bases and the J gene end by 7 bases; junction bases not matched to a gene: 7. In germline, CDR1 is SGHKS, CDR2 YYEKEE (reference sequence). The CDR3 spells CASSKTTGDQPQHF. The CDR3 DNA sequence: TGTGCCAGCAGCAAAACGACAGGGGACCAGCCCCAGCATTTT.

The chain couples TRBV28 to TRBJ2-1, with 15 bases aligning to TRBD2. V was pared by 2 bases and J by 8 bases, with 4 bases of the junction left unmatched. The CDR3 spans 16 residues. Germline V gene data show CDR1 as MDHEN and CDR2 as SYDVKM. In DNA, the CDR3 is TGTGCCAGCAGTTTAGGACTAGCGGGGGGGTTAGATGAGCAGTTCTTC. Translation gives CASSLGLAGGLDEQFF.

This clone qualifies as medium-sized. V gene TRBV9 combines with J gene TRBJ2-6; TRBD1 is a possible D gene (6 bases). The germline CDR1 and CDR2 sequences are SGDLS and YYNGEE. This CDR3 spans 16 amino acids. The V end lost 5 bases, the J end lost 0 bases, and 12 bases lay between the germline ends. The CDR3: CASSYRESSGANVLTF. The CDR3 bases are TGTGCCAGCAGTTACAGGGAGAGCTCTGGGGCCAACGTCCTGACTTTC.

This chain's CDR3 is CATSRARDFEKLFF. CDR3 DNA: TGTGCCACCAGCAGAGCCCGGGACTTTGAAAAACTGTTTTTT. The chain recombines TRBV15 with TRBJ1-4; D perhaps matches TRBD1 (5 bases). Trimming took 1 base from V and 7 from J, leaving 10 bases between them. From germline, CDR1 is LNHNV and CDR2 YYDKDF (reference sequence). The CDR3 loop spans 14 amino acids.

Concerning this clone: Different DNA sequences within this sample yield the same CDR3. The chain joins TRBV28 to TRBJ1-1; D remains unclear. In germline, CDR1 is MDHEN, CDR2 SYDVKM. V shed 4 bases and J shed 4 bases, with 10 bases lying between them. The CDR3 contains 13 residues. CDR3 residues: CASSSPPSTEAFF. The DNA for the CDR3 is TGTGCCAGCAGTTCCCCCCCCTCCACTGAAGCTTTCTTT. Full variable domain (outside the CDR3, taken from reference TRBV28 and TRBJ1-1): DVKVTQSSRYLVKRTGEKVFLECVQDMDHENMFWYRQDPGLGLRLIYFSYDVKMKEKGDIPEGYSVSREKKERFSLILESASTNQTSMYLCASSSPPSTEAFFGQGTRLTVV.

This chain connects TRBV5-1 to TRBJ2-2; 8 bases are shared with TRBD1. V was pared by 2 bases and J by 4 bases, with 1 base of the junction left unmatched. Germline CDR1 reads SGHRS; CDR2 reads YFSETQ. This CDR3 spans 14 amino acids. CDR3: CASSFTGGTGELFF. CDR3 nucleotide sequence: TGCGCCAGCAGCTTCACAGGGGGCACCGGGGAGCTGTTTTTT. Full variable domain (remainder filled in from reference TRBV5-1 and TRBJ2-2): KAGVTQTPRYLIKTRGQQVTLSCSPISGHRSVSWYQQTPGQGLQFLFEYFSETQRNKGNFPGRFSGRQFSNSRSEMNVSTLELGDSALYLCASSFTGGTGELFFGEGSRLTVL.

CDR3: CASSHRGTTGQPQHF. In DNA form, the CDR3 reads TGTGCCAGCAGCCACAGGGGGACTACGGGTCAGCCCCAGCATTTT. The genes are TRBV6-5 and TRBJ1-5; 8 nucleotides match TRBD1. Losses at the gene ends were 6 bases for V and 6 bases for J; bases not matched to a gene: 10. Germline-derived CDR1 and CDR2 are MNHEY and SVGAGI. CDR3 size: 15 residues.

The genes are TRBV6-5 and TRBJ2-3; TRBD1 is a possible D gene (5 bases). This CDR3 comprises 12 residues. Germline V gives CDR1 MNHEY, CDR2 SVGAGI. V was trimmed by 6 bases and J by 7 bases, leaving 11 bases between them. The CDR3: CASSSGLNTQYF. CDR3 in DNA: TGTGCCAGCAGCTCAGGGTTGAATACGCAGTATTTT.